This T cell receptor (beta chain) was captured by sequencing in a study of monozygotic twins with inflammatory bowel disease. TCRdb reworked the 5' RACE reads into one entry per CDR3 protein, no DNA. This sample's table has hundreds of thousands of distinct CDR3 sequences. With no T cell sorting beforehand, total RNA was isolated from whole blood. The sequencing sample was made of blood. This TCR was recovered from a human donor with ulcerative colitis or Crohn's disease, or a healthy co-twin of an affected twin (not recorded which).

The chain's CDR3 is CASSYDTGRAFF. J is TRBJ1-1 and V is TRBV5-1; the TCRdb D gene call, TRBD1, has no DNA to confirm it. The CDR3 covers 12 residues. The V gene's germline CDR1 is SGHRS and CDR2 YFSETQ.